These 13 T cell receptor beta chains share one sample of origin, sequenced in a study of shared clonotypes between healthy human individuals. The protocol was immunoSEQ multiplex PCR, while the TCRdb copy is restricted to in-frame clones and leaves out a portion. Of under 1,100,000 clones listed, around 74% are singletons. Material for sequencing was memory CD4+ T cells sorted from blood. Subset in this sample: CD45RA-negative fraction. Receptor source: a young man in good health.

This chain links TRBV28 with TRBJ2-1; D call uncertain. This CDR3 region has 15 residues. The V end was cut by 5 bases, the J end by 1 base, with 12 bases between. The germline V gene has CDR1 MDHEN and CDR2 SYDVKM. CDR3 protein: CASSIPGVSYNEQFF. The DNA of the CDR3 is TGTGCCAGCAGTATTCCCGGTGTTTCCTACAATGAGCAGTTCTTC.

V and J are TRBV5-4 and TRBJ2-2, with unresolved D. This CDR3 region has 15 residues. CDR1 and CDR2 (germline): SGHNT, YYREEE (reference sequence). The V and J ends lost 2 bases and 2 bases respectively, with 10 bases between them. The CDR3, as DNA: TGTGCCAGCAGCTTCTCAGGAAAAAACACCGGGGAGCTGTTTTTT. Protein product: CASSFSGKNTGELFF.

The rearrangement uses TRBV11-2 and TRBJ2-7; D is ambiguous. The CDR3 sequence is 13 residues long. The V end was cut by 5 bases, the J end by 3 bases, with 11 bases between. The germline V gene has CDR1 SGHAT and CDR2 FQNNGV. The CDR3 here is CASSRETYYEQYF. The DNA of the CDR3 is TGTGCCAGCAGCAGGGAAACGTACTACGAGCAGTACTTC. The full variable domain, completed using reference TRBV11-2 and TRBJ2-7, is EAGVAQSPRYKIIEKRQSVAFWCNPISGHATLYWYQQILGQGPKLLIQFQNNGVVDDSQLPKDRFSAERLKGVDSTLKIQPAKLEDSAVYLCASSRETYYEQYFGPGTRLTVT.

With respect to this clone: At the DNA level, this CDR3 is encoded by other sequences in the same sample as well. This chain uses TRBV5-4 with TRBJ2-1, with TRBD1 as a possible D gene (5 bases). Deletions cut 0 bases from V and 4 bases from J, with 5 bases between. CDR3 size: 13 residues. The germline V gene encodes CDR1 SGHNT and CDR2 YYREEE (reference sequence). DNA for the CDR3: TGTGCCAGCAGCTTGGGGACATACAATGAGCAGTTCTTC. It yields the protein CASSLGTYNEQFF.

The chain couples TRBV11-2 to TRBJ2-5; TRBD1 matches 10 bases. CDR1 and CDR2 (germline): SGHAT, FQNNGV. Unmatched junction bases numbered 2, after V lost 5 bases and J lost 2 bases. This CDR3 region has 14 residues. CDR3 DNA sequence: TGTGCCAGCAGCAAGGGACAGGGGCAAGAGACCCAGTACTTC. Residues: CASSKGQGQETQYF.

The chain has TRBV30 and TRBJ1-1, with D unclear. The CDR3 length is 12 residues. Trimming took off 5 bases at V and 4 bases at J, with 11 bases between the two ends. CDR1 is GTSNPN, CDR2 SVGIG, per germline (reference sequence). In DNA form, the CDR3 reads TGTGCCTGGGGCCTTTCTGGCACTGAAGCTTTCTTT. Translation gives CAWGLSGTEAFF.

This sequence joins TRBV7-6 and TRBJ1-3, with D possibly matching TRBD1 (5 bases). This CDR3 is 18 amino acids long. Trimming removed 5 bases at V and 1 base at J, with 21 bases between. Looked up from germline, CDR1 is SGHVS and CDR2 is FNYEAQ. For the CDR3, the DNA is TGTGCCAGCAGCCCTTTTACGGTCCCAAGGGGATCTGGAAACACCATATATTTT. This encodes CASSPFTVPRGSGNTIYF.

This chain links TRBV4-1 with TRBJ1-1; TRBD1 matches at 9 bases. This CDR3 is 17 amino acids long. V lost 0 bases, J lost 5 bases, and 10 bases stayed unmatched. Germline V CDR1 and CDR2: MGHRA, YSYEKL. CDR3 nucleotides: TGCGCCAGCAGCCAAGATCCGTTCCGGACAGGGGTTACTGAAGCTTTCTTT. Residues: CASSQDPFRTGVTEAFF.

The chain couples TRBV9 to TRBJ2-3; 7 bases are a match to TRBD2. Germline assignment: CDR1 SGDLS and CDR2 YYNGEE. This CDR3 contains 13 residues. With 10 bases clipped from V and 2 bases from J, the junction kept 7 bases outside the gene matches. The CDR3 DNA reads as TGTGCCCCCAACCTAGCGGACACAGATACGCAGTATTTT. Translation gives CAPNLADTDTQYF.

This clone was picked up a small number of times. The chain has TRBV10-3 and TRBJ1-2; TRBD1 is a possible D gene (6 bases). Looked up from germline, CDR1 is ENHRY and CDR2 is SYGVKD. With 0 bases removed from V and 4 bases from J, the gap between germline ends came to 9 bases. This CDR3 is built from 14 residues. CDR3 sequence reads: CAISESTRGYGYTF. CDR3 bases: TGTGCCATCAGTGAGTCTACCAGGGGCTATGGCTACACCTTC.

The chain carries TRBV30 and TRBJ2-1; 8 bases map to TRBD2. CDR1 is GTSNPN and CDR2 is SVGIG in the germline V gene (reference sequence). The CDR3 length is 14 residues. The junction had 8 bases not matched to a gene; V was cut back by 4 bases and J by 6 bases. The CDR3 protein is CAWISGGRGNEQFF. DNA for the CDR3: TGTGCCTGGATCAGCGGGGGAAGGGGCAATGAGCAGTTCTTC.

V and J are TRBV19 and TRBJ1-2; 8 bases map to TRBD1. The CDR3 spans 17 residues. V shed 8 bases, J shed 8 bases, and the junction held 22 bases outside the gene matches. Germline V gene sequence: CDR1 LNHDA, CDR2 SQIVND (reference sequence). This CDR3 reads CASSPPSGQDSGRGYTF. The CDR3 DNA is TGTGCCAGTTCCCCTCCTTCGGGACAGGACTCTGGAAGGGGCTACACCTTC.

The V call is TRBV25-1, the J call TRBJ1-2; 8 bases agree with TRBD1. The CDR3 extends over 17 amino acids. J lost 4 bases, V lost 4 bases, and 14 bases had no gene match. Germline assignment: CDR1 MGHDK and CDR2 SYGVNS. CDR3 protein: CASSGSWDRTRPYGYTF. The CDR3, as DNA: TGTGCCAGCAGTGGATCATGGGACAGGACCAGACCCTATGGCTACACCTTC.